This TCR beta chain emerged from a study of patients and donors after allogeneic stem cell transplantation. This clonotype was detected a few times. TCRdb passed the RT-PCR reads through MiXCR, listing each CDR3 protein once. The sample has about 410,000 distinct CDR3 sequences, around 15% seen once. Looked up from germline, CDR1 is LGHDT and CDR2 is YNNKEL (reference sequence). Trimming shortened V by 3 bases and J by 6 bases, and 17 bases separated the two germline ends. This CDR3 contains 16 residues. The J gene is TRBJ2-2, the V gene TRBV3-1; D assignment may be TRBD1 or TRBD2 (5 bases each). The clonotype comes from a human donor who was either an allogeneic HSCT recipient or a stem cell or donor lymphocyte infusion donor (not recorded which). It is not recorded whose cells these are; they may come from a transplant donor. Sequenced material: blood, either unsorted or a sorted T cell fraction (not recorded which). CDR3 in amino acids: CASSQTEGQGSGELFF. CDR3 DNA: TGTGCCAGCAGCCAGACCGAGGGCCAGGGATCCGGGGAGCTGTTTTTT.